The 21 T cell receptor beta chains below come from one sample, sequenced in a study of cytomegalovirus exposure and HLA in healthy donors. PCR employed 60 Vbeta and 13 Jbeta primers. TCRdb's copy holds only in-frame clones and misses some; the assay was immunoSEQ multiplex PCR. The sample has about 96,000 clones; roughly 79% are singletons. Source material: PBMCs. These receptors all stem from a woman between 65 and 79 years old in good health and CMV-seropositive.

CDR3 in DNA: TGTGCCAGCAGCCAAGGACAGGGTGTCGGGGAGCTGTTTTTT. It translates to CASSQGQGVGELFF. The rearrangement uses TRBV9 and TRBJ2-2; 8 nucleotides align to TRBD1. The CDR3 length is 14 residues. The germline V gene has CDR1 SGDLS and CDR2 YYNGEE. Trimming took 4 bases from V and 7 from J; bases not matched to a gene: 6.

The CDR3 reads CATSSKYGQYTGELFF. DNA of the CDR3: TGTGCCACCAGCAGCAAATATGGCCAGTACACCGGGGAGCTGTTTTTT. The rearrangement joins TRBV15 to TRBJ2-2; the D is unclear. Germline V gene data show CDR1 as LNHNV and CDR2 as YYDKDF (reference sequence). Trimming removed 3 bases from V and 3 bases from J, with 14 bases in between. The CDR3 sequence is 16 residues long.

The V call is TRBV7-8, the J call TRBJ1-2; TRBD1 matches at 7 bases. CDR1 and CDR2 (germline): SGHVS, FQNEAQ. The CDR3 runs to 14 residues. V shed 4 bases and J 8 bases; nucleotides not matched to a gene: 10. For the CDR3, the DNA is TGTGCCAGCAGCTCGCGGACAGGCCGGCCGGGCTACACCTTC. Translated, it gives CASSSRTGRPGYTF.

The genes are TRBV5-1 and TRBJ2-2, with 9 bases that match TRBD1. This CDR3 contains 19 residues. V was clipped by 2 bases and J by 3 bases; unmatched bases: 14. Germline V gene sequence: CDR1 SGHRS, CDR2 YFSETQ. CDR3 protein: CASSFYGTGSAIYTGELFF. The CDR3 nucleotides are TGCGCCAGCAGCTTTTACGGGACAGGGTCTGCCATCTACACCGGGGAGCTGTTTTTT.

This chain links TRBV4-2 with TRBJ1-4; D call uncertain. The CDR3 totals 13 residues. V was shortened by 4 bases and J by 4 bases, with 7 bases between the two germline ends. From germline, CDR1 is LGHNA and CDR2 YNFKEQ. The CDR3 region has the DNA TGTGCCAGCAGCCCGAGAAATAATGAAAAACTGTTTTTT. Translating it yields CASSPRNNEKLFF.

The chain has TRBV7-9 and TRBJ2-7; 7 bases align to TRBD2. The V gene's germline CDR1 is SEHNR and CDR2 FQNEAQ (reference sequence). The CDR3 has 15 amino acids. Trimming removed 0 bases from V and 2 bases from J; junction bases left unmatched: 4. The CDR3 reads CASSLAGGDPYEQYF. CDR3 DNA: TGTGCCAGCAGCTTAGCGGGAGGGGATCCCTACGAGCAGTACTTC. The variable domain in full, with the rest retrieved from reference TRBV7-9 and TRBJ2-7, is DTGVSQNPRHKITKRGQNVTFRCDPISEHNRLYWYRQTLGQGPEFLTYFQNEAQLEKSRLLSDRFSAERPKGSFSTLEIQRTEQGDSAMYLCASSLAGGDPYEQYFGPGTRLTVT.

This clone was detected once. The CDR3 spells CASGLVHSTKNIQYF. The CDR3 nucleotides are TGTGCTAGTGGTTTGGTACACAGCACCAAAAACATTCAGTACTTC. V usage is TRBV12-5 and J usage is TRBJ2-4; no clear D. The CDR3 is 15 residues long. With 0 bases removed from V and 2 bases from J, the gap between germline ends came to 8 bases. Germline V gene sequence: CDR1 LGHNT, CDR2 FRNRAP.

The chain couples TRBV6-1 to TRBJ1-5; D possibly corresponds to TRBD1 (5 bases). V was trimmed by 8 bases and J by 2 bases, leaving 10 bases between them. Germline V gene lookup returns CDR1 MNHNS and CDR2 SASEGT. This CDR3 region has 13 residues. CDR3 in DNA: TGTGCCAGCGTGGAACAGGGCAATCAGCCCCAGCATTTT. It yields the protein CASVEQGNQPQHF.

The genes are TRBV28 and TRBJ1-5, with 7 bases lining up with TRBD1. CDR1 is MDHEN and CDR2 is SYDVKM in the germline V gene. V was pared by 3 bases and J by 2 bases, with 4 bases of the junction left unmatched. The CDR3 is 15 residues long. This CDR3 is CASSFDRVGNQPQHF. As DNA, the CDR3 is TGTGCCAGCAGTTTCGACAGGGTCGGCAATCAGCCCCAGCATTTT. Complete variable domain (other parts from reference TRBV28 and TRBJ1-5): DVKVTQSSRYLVKRTGEKVFLECVQDMDHENMFWYRQDPGLGLRLIYFSYDVKMKEKGDIPEGYSVSREKKERFSLILESASTNQTSMYLCASSFDRVGNQPQHFGDGTRLSIL.

This clone turned up a few times. The chain employs TRBV28 and TRBJ1-5; possibly TRBD1 for D (5 bases). Germline values: CDR1 MDHEN, CDR2 SYDVKM. Deletions cut 7 bases from V and 6 bases from J, with 10 bases between. This CDR3 has 12 residues. CDR3 amino acids: CASTGGAQPQHF. The CDR3 nucleotides are TGTGCCAGCACAGGCGGGGCTCAGCCCCAGCATTTT.

The V call is TRBV6-6, the J call TRBJ1-5, with 8 bases lining up with TRBD1. The length of the CDR3 is 14 residues. From germline, CDR1 is MNHNY and CDR2 SVGAGI (reference sequence). The V gene end was trimmed by 6 bases and the J gene end by 1 base; junction bases not matched to a gene: 2. The CDR3 bases are TGTGCCAGCAGACAGGGGGGCAGCAATCAGCCCCAGCATTTT. Its protein is CASRQGGSNQPQHF.

The rearrangement uses TRBV30 and TRBJ1-5; 9 positions agree with TRBD1. The CDR3 runs 16 residues. The junction had 7 bases not matched to a gene; V was cut back by 2 bases and J by 2 bases. Germline V CDR1 and CDR2: GTSNPN, SVGIG (reference sequence). The CDR3 loop is CAWSNRGPVGNQPQHF. For the CDR3, the DNA is TGTGCCTGGAGTAACAGGGGGCCGGTGGGCAATCAGCCCCAGCATTTT.

The chain employs TRBV9 and TRBJ2-3; 15 positions match TRBD2. Trimming took 4 bases from V and 0 from J; bases not matched to a gene: 12. The CDR3 has 20 residues. CDR1 and CDR2 from the germline V gene are SGDLS and YYNGEE. The CDR3 DNA follows: TGTGCCAGCAGCCCCCTCGGACTAGCGGGGGGGAAGACTAGCACAGATACGCAGTATTTT. Translation: CASSPLGLAGGKTSTDTQYF.

This chain connects TRBV21-1 to TRBJ2-6; the table's D call TRBD1 went unverified against the DNA. TRBV21-1 is shown as a pseudogene. The CDR3 contains 18 residues. CDR3 nucleotides: TGTGCCAGCAGCAAAGATGGACAGAGATTCTCTGGGGCCAACGTCCTGACTTTC. Translation: CASSKDGQRFSGANVLTF.

This clone is a singleton in its sample. J is TRBJ2-7 and V is TRBV15, with D possibly TRBD1 on 6 matching bases. The CDR3 runs to 15 residues. V lost 0 bases and J lost 7, with 16 bases in between. Per the germline V gene, CDR1 is LNHNV and CDR2 is YYDKDF (reference sequence). The CDR3 loop is CATSREGTSPREQYF. CDR3 nucleotides: TGTGCCACCAGCAGAGAAGGGACATCCCCAAGGGAGCAGTACTTC.

This chain links TRBV6-5 with TRBJ1-1; D unresolved. The V end lost 5 bases, the J end lost 4 bases, and 14 bases lay between the germline ends. The CDR3 length is 14 residues. Germline CDR1 reads MNHEY; CDR2 reads SVGAGI. CDR3 sequence (DNA): TGTGCCAGCAGTGAATATCTGGGAGGCACTGAAGCTTTCTTT. The encoded protein is CASSEYLGGTEAFF.

This chain connects TRBV6-5 to TRBJ2-7, with a weak D call TRBD2 (5 bases). This CDR3 region has 13 residues. In germline, CDR1 is MNHEY, CDR2 SVGAGI. Trimming removed 4 bases at V and 7 bases at J, with 14 bases between. Written as DNA, the CDR3 is TGTGCCAGCAGTTTCCCCCACGGCGGGGAGCAGTACTTC. It is translated as CASSFPHGGEQYF.

There are a few counts of this clone. The rearrangement uses TRBV5-1 and TRBJ2-7, with 10 nucleotides matching TRBD2. Germline V gene sequence: CDR1 SGHRS, CDR2 YFSETQ. The CDR3 sequence is 14 residues long. Trimming removed 5 bases from V and 1 base from J; junction bases left unmatched: 3. CDR3 DNA sequence: TGCGCCAGCAGACCGGGACTAGCGTCCTACGAGCAGTACTTC. This codes for CASRPGLASYEQYF. The complete variable domain, with remaining parts taken from reference TRBV5-1 and TRBJ2-7, reads KAGVTQTPRYLIKTRGQQVTLSCSPISGHRSVSWYQQTPGQGLQFLFEYFSETQRNKGNFPGRFSGRQFSNSRSEMNVSTLELGDSALYLCASRPGLASYEQYFGPGTRLTVT.

The chain employs TRBV9 and TRBJ2-1; a possible D gene is TRBD2 (6 bases). Germline CDR1 is SGDLS and CDR2 is YYNGEE. Trimming removed 4 bases at V and 2 bases at J, with 13 bases between. There are 15 residues in the CDR3. The CDR3 sequence is CASSTTGLPYNEQFF. Written as DNA, the CDR3 is TGTGCCAGCAGCACCACGGGACTCCCCTACAATGAGCAGTTCTTC.

This chain connects TRBV19 to TRBJ1-2; possible D gene TRBD1, 6 bases. There are 15 residues in the CDR3. V was clipped by 5 bases and J by 0 bases, with 13 bases between them. From germline, CDR1 is LNHDA and CDR2 SQIVND (reference sequence). The CDR3 sequence is CASSAEQGANYGYTF. CDR3 DNA sequence: TGTGCCAGTAGTGCGGAACAGGGCGCTAACTATGGCTACACCTTC.

V gene TRBV6-6 combines with J gene TRBJ2-3; 11 bases are a match to TRBD2. The J segment lost 2 bases and the V segment lost 0 bases, leaving 1 base of the junction unmatched. Germline CDR1 reads MNHNY; CDR2 reads SVGAGI (reference sequence). The CDR3 is 16 residues long. The CDR3 nucleotides are TGTGCCAGCAGTTACTCTAGCGGGAGGGCCACAGATACGCAGTATTTT. This encodes CASSYSSGRATDTQYF.